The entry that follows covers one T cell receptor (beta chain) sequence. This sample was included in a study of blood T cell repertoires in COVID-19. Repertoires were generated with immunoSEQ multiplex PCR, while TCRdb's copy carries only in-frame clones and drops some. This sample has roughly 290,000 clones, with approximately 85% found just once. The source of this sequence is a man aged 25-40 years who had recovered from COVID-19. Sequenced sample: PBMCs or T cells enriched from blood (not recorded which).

CDR3 in amino acids: CASSVGDYLAGELFF. The CDR3, as DNA: TGTGCCAGCAGCGTGGGGGACTACCTGGCCGGGGAGCTGTTTTTT. The V and J genes are TRBV9 and TRBJ2-2; 7 bases align to TRBD2. The V gene's germline CDR1 is SGDLS and CDR2 YYNGEE. V shed 2 bases, J shed 6 bases, and the junction held 7 bases outside the gene matches. This CDR3 is built from 15 residues. Complete variable domain (other parts from reference TRBV9 and TRBJ2-2): DSGVTQTPKHLITATGQRVTLRCSPRSGDLSVYWYQQSLDQGLQFLIQYYNGEERAKGNILERFSAQQFPDLHSELNLSSLELGDSALYFCASSVGDYLAGELFFGEGSRLTVL.